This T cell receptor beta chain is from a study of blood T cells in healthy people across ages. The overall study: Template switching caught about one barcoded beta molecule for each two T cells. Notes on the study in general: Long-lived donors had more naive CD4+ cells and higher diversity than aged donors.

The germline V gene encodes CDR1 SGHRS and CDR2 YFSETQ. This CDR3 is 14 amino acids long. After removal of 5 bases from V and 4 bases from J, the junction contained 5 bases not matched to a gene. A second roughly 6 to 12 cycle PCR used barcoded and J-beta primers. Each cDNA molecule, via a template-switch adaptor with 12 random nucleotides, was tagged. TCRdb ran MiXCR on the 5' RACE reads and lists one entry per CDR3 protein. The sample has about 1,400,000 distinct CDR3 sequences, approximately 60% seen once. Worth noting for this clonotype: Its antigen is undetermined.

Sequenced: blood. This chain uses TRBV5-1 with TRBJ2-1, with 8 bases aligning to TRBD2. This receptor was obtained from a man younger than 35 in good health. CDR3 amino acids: CASRSGGGYNEQFF. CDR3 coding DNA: TGCGCCAGCAGATCCGGGGGGGGATACAATGAGCAGTTCTTC.